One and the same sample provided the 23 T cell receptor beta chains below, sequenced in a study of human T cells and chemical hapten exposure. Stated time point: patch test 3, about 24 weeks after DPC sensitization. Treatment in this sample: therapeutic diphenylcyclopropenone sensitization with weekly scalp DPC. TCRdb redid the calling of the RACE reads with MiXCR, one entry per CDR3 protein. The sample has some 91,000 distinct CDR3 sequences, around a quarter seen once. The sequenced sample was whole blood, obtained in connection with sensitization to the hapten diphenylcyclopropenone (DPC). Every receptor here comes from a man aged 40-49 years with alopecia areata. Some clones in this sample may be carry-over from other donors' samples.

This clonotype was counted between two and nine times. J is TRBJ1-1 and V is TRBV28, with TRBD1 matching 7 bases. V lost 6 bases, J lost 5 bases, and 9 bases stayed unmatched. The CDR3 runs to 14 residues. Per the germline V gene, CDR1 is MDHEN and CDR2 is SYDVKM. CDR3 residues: CASREQGPGTEAFF. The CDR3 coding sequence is TGTGCCAGCAGAGAACAGGGGCCTGGGACTGAAGCTTTCTTT. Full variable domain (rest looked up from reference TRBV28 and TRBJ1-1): DVKVTQSSRYLVKRTGEKVFLECVQDMDHENMFWYRQDPGLGLRLIYFSYDVKMKEKGDIPEGYSVSREKKERFSLILESASTNQTSMYLCASREQGPGTEAFFGQGTRLTVV.

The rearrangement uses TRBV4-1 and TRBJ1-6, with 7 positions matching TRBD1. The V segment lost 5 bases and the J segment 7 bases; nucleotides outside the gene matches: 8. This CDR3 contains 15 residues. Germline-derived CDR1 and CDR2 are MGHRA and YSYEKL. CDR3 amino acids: CASSSPGQTNSPLHF. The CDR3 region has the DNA TGCGCCAGCAGCTCGCCGGGACAGACCAATTCACCCCTCCACTTT.

The CDR3 sequence: CASSPWGLTEETQYF. CDR3 coding DNA: TGTGCCAGCAGCCCATGGGGCCTTACAGAAGAGACCCAGTACTTC. This chain connects TRBV12-3 or TRBV12-4 to TRBJ2-5, with D possibly TRBD1 on 5 matching bases. V was pared by 6 bases and J by 3 bases, with 17 bases between. The CDR3 length is 15 residues.

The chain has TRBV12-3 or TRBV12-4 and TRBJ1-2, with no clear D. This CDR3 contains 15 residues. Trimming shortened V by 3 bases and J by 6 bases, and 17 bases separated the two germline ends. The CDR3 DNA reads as TGTGCCAGCAGTTTCCTGGCGCTGGGCCCGGATGGCTACACCTTC. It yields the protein CASSFLALGPDGYTF.

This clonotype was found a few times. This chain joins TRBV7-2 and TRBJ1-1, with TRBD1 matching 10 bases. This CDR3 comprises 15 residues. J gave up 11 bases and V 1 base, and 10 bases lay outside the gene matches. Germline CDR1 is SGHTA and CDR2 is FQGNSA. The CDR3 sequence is CASSLDQTGGAEAFF. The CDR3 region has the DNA TGTGCCAGCAGCTTAGACCAGACAGGGGGCGCCGAGGCTTTCTTT. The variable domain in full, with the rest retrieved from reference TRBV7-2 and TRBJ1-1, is GAGVSQSPSNKVTEKGKDVELRCDPISGHTALYWYRQSLGQGLEFLIYFQGNSAPDKSGLPSDRFSAERTGGSVSTLTIQRTQQEDSAVYLCASSLDQTGGAEAFFGQGTRLTVV.

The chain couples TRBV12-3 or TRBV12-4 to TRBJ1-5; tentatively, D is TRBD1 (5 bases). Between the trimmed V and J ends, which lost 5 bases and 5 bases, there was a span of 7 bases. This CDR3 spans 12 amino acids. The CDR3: CASSGAHQPQHF. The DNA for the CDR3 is TGTGCCAGCAGTGGGGCGCATCAGCCCCAGCATTTT.

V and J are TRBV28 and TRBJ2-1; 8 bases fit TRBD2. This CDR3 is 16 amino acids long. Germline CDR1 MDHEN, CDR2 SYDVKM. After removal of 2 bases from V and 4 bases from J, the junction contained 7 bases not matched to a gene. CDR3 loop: CASSLGREAEYNEQFF. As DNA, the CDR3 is TGTGCCAGCAGTTTAGGGCGGGAGGCTGAGTACAATGAGCAGTTCTTC. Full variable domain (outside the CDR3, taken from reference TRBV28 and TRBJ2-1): DVKVTQSSRYLVKRTGEKVFLECVQDMDHENMFWYRQDPGLGLRLIYFSYDVKMKEKGDIPEGYSVSREKKERFSLILESASTNQTSMYLCASSLGREAEYNEQFFGPGTRLTVL.

In DNA, the CDR3 is TGTGCCAGCAGTCCTAGCATGAGCTCCAATGAGCAGTTCTTC. Encoded protein: CASSPSMSSNEQFF. This chain connects TRBV7-8 to TRBJ2-1, with D perhaps TRBD2 (5 bases). Germline assignment: CDR1 SGHVS and CDR2 FQNEAQ. Trimming shortened V by 6 bases and J by 6 bases, and 15 bases separated the two germline ends. The CDR3 contains 14 residues.

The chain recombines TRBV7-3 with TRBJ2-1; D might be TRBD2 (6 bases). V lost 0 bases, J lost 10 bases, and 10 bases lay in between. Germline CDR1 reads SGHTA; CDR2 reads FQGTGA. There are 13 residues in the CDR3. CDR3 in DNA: TGTGCCAGCAGCTTAACGTTGGACTACGAGCAGTTCTTC. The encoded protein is CASSLTLDYEQFF. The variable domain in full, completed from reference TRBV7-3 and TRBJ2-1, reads GAGVSQTPSNKVTEKGKYVELRCDPISGHTALYWYRQSLGQGPEFLIYFQGTGAADDSGLPNDRFFAVRPEGSVSTLKIQRTERGDSAVYLCASSLTLDYEQFFGPGTRLTVL.

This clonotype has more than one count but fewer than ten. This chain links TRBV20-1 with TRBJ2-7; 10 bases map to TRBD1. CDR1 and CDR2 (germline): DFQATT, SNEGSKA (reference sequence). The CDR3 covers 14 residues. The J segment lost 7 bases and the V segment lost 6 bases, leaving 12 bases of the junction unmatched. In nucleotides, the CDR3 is TGCAGTGCAAGGGACAGGGGCGGAAAATTGGAGCAGTACTTC. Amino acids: CSARDRGGKLEQYF.

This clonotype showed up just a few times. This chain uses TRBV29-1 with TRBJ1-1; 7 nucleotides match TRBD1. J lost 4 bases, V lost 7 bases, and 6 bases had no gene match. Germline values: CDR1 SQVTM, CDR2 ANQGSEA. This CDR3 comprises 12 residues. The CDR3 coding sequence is TGCAGCGCAGGGGGATCCCCCACTGAAGCTTTCTTT. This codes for CSAGGSPTEAFF.

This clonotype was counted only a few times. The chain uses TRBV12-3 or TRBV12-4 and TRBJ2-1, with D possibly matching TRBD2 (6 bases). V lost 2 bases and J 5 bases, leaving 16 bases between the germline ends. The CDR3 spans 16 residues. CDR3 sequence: CASSLNPSGYHNEQFF. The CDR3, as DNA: TGTGCCAGCAGTTTAAATCCGAGCGGGTACCACAATGAGCAGTTCTTC.

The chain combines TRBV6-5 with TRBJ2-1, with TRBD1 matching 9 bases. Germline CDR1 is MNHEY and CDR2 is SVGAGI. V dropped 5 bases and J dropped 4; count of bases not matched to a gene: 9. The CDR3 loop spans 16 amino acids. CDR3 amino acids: CASSPRDRAYYNEQFF. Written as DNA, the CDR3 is TGTGCCAGCAGTCCCCGGGACAGGGCCTATTACAATGAGCAGTTCTTC.

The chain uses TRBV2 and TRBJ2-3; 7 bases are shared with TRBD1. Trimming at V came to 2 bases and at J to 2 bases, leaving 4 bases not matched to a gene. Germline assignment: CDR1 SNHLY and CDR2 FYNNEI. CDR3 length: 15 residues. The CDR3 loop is CASSERTGLTDTQYF. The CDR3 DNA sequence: TGTGCCAGCAGTGAAAGGACAGGCCTCACAGATACGCAGTATTTT.

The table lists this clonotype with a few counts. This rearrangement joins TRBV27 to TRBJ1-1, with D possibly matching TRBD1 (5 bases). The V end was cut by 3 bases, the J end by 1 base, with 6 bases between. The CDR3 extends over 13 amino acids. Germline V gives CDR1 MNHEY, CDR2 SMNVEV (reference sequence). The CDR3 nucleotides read TGTGCCAGCAGTTTGACAGCGAACACTGAAGCTTTCTTT. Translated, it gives CASSLTANTEAFF.

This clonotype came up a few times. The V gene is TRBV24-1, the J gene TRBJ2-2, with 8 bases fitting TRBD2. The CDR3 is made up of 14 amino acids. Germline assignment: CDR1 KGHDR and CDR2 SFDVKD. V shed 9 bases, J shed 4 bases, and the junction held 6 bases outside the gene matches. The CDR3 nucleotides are TGTGCCACCGGTTCGCTAGCGGGCACCGGGGAGCTGTTTTTT. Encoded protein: CATGSLAGTGELFF.

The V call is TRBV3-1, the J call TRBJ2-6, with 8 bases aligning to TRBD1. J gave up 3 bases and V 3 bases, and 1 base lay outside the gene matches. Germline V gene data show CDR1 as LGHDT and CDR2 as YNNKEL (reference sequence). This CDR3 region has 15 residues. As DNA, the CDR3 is TGTGCCAGCAGCCACAGGGGGCATGGGGCCAACGTCCTGACTTTC. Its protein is CASSHRGHGANVLTF.

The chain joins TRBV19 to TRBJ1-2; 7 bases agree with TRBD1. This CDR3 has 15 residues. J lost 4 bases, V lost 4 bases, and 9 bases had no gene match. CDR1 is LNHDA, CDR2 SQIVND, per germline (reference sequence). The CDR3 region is CASSTGTVSIYGYTF. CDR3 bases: TGTGCCAGTAGTACCGGGACAGTATCCATCTATGGCTACACCTTC.

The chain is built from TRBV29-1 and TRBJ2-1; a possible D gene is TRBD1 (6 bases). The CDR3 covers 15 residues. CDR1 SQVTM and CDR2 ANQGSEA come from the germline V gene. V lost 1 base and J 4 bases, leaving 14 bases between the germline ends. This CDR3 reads CSVEGVTTGYNEQFF. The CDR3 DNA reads TGCAGCGTTGAAGGGGTCACTACAGGGTACAATGAGCAGTTCTTC.

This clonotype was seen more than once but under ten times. The CDR3 region has the DNA TGTGCCAGCCAGGGACAGAACTATGGCTACACCTTC. Protein: CASQGQNYGYTF. This chain uses TRBV28 with TRBJ1-2; 7 bases line up with TRBD1. Trimming took 8 bases from V and 2 from J; bases not matched to a gene: 2. Germline values: CDR1 MDHEN, CDR2 SYDVKM. The CDR3 is made up of 12 amino acids.

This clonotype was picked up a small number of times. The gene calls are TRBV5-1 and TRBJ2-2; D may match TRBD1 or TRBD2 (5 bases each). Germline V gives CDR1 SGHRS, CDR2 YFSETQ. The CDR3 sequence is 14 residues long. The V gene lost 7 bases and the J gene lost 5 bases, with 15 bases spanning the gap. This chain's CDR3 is CASRVLGETGELFF. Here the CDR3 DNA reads TGCGCCAGCCGCGTCCTGGGGGAAACCGGGGAGCTGTTTTTT.

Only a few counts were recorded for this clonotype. The CDR3 is CASSSSPRADTQYF. In DNA, the CDR3 is TGTGCCAGCAGCTCCTCCCCTAGAGCAGATACGCAGTATTTT. The chain is built from TRBV7-8 and TRBJ2-3; D call uncertain. Germline V CDR1 and CDR2: SGHVS, FQNEAQ. The CDR3 has 14 residues. V lost 4 bases and J 4 bases, leaving 12 bases between the germline ends.

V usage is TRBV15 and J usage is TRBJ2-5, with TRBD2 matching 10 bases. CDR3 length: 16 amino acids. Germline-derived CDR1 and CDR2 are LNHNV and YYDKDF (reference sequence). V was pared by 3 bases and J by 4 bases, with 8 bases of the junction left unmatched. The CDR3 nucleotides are TGTGCCACCAGCAGGGGGGAGCGGGAGGGCCCAGAGACCCAGTACTTC. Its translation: CATSRGEREGPETQYF. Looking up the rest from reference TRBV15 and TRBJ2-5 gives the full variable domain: DAMVIQNPRYQVTQFGKPVTLSCSQTLNHNVMYWYQQKSSQAPKLLFHYYDKDFNNEADTPDNFQSRRPNTSFCFLDIRSPGLGDTAMYLCATSRGEREGPETQYFGPGTRLLVL.